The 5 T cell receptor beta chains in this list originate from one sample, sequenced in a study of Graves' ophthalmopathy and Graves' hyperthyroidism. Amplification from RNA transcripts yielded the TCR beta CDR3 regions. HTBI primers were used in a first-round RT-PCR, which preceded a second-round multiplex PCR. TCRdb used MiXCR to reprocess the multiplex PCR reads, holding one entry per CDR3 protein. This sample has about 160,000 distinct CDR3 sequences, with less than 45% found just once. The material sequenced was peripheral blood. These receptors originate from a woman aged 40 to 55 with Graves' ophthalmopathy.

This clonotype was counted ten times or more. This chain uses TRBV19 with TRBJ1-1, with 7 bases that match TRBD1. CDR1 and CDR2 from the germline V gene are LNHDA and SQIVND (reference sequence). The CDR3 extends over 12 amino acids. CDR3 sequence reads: CASGQLVTEAFF. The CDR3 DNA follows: TGTGCGTCGGGACAGCTGGTAACTGAAGCTTTCTTT.

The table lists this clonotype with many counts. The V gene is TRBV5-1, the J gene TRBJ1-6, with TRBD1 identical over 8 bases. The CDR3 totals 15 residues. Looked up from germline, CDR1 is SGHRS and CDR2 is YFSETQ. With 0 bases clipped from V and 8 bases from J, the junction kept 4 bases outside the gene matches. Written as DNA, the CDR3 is TGCGCCAGCAGCTTGGGGGCAGGGGGCTATTCACCCCTCCACTTT. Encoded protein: CASSLGAGGYSPLHF.

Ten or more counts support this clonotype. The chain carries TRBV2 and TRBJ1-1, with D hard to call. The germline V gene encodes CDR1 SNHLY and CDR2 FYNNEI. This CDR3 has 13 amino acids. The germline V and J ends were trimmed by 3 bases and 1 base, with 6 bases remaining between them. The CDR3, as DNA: TGTGCCAGCAGTGATTTAGAGAACACTGAAGCTTTCTTT. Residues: CASSDLENTEAFF.

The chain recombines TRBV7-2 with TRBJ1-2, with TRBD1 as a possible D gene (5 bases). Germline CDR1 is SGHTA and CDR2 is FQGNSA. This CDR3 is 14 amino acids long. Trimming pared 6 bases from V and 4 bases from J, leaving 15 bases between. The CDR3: CASSSMGVAYGYTF. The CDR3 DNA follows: TGTGCCAGCAGTTCCATGGGGGTAGCCTATGGCTACACCTTC.

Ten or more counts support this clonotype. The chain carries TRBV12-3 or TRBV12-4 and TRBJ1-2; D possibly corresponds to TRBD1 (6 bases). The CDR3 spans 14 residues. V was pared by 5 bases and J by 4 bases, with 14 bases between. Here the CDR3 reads CASSDGLDSYGYTF. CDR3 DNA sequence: TGTGCCAGCAGTGATGGACTGGACAGCTATGGCTACACCTTC.